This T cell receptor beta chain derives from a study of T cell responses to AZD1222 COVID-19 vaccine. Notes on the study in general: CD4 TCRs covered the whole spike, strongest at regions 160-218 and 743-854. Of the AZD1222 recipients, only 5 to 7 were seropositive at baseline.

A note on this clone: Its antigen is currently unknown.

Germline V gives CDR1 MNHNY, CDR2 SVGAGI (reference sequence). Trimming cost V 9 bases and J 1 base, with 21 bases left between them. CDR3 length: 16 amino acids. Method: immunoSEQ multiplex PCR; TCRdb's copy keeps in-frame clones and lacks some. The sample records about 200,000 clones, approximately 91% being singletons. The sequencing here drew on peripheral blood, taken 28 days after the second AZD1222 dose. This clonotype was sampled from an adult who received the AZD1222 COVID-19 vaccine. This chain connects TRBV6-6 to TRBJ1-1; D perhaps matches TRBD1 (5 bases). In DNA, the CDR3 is TGTGCCAGACTACTTCTGAAGGGGCAGCCGAACACTGAAGCTTTCTTT. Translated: CARLLLKGQPNTEAFF.